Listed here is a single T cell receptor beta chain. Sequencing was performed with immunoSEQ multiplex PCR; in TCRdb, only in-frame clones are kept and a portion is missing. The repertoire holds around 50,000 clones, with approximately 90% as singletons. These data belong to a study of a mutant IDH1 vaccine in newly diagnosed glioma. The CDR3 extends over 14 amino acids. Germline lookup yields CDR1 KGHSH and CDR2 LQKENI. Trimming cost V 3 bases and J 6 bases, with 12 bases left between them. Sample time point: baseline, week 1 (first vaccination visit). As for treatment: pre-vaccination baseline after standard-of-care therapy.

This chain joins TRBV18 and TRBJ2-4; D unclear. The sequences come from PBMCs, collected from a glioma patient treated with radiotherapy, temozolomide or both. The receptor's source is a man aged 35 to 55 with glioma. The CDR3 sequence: CASSPVGNTNIQYF. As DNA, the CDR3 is TGTGCCAGCTCACCGGTAGGGAACACAAACATTCAGTACTTC.